A single sample is the source of the 2 T cell receptor beta chains below, sequenced in a study of PD-1 blockade in classical Hodgkin lymphoma. Produced via immunoSEQ multiplex PCR; TCRdb's table is partial and in-frame only. The data contain about 41,000 clones, nearly 70% of them singletons. Time point specified: cycle 4 day 1 (C4D1), after 6 weeks of nivolumab. Brentuximab vedotin exposure varied among the patients, all of whom had relapsed after autologous stem cell transplantation. Sequenced here: peripheral blood mononuclear cells (PBMCs), sampled before the fourth cycle of nivolumab. The receptors stem from a human donor with classical Hodgkin lymphoma.

V is TRBV4-2 and J is TRBJ1-1; 8 bases are shared with TRBD1. Germline lookup yields CDR1 LGHNA and CDR2 YNFKEQ. V was clipped by 0 bases and J by 4 bases; unmatched bases: 13. CDR3 length: 18 amino acids. The CDR3 here is CASSQDPVAGGRGTEAFF. The CDR3 DNA follows: TGTGCCAGCAGCCAAGATCCCGTGGCAGGGGGCCGCGGCACTGAAGCTTTCTTT.

This sequence joins TRBV15 and TRBJ2-3; 9 bases are shared with TRBD2. The germline CDR1 and CDR2 sequences are LNHNV and YYDKDF (reference sequence). Trimming at V came to 3 bases and at J to 5 bases, leaving 6 bases not matched to a gene. The CDR3 consists of 15 residues. The CDR3: CATSRRGGRGDTQYF. CDR3 DNA sequence: TGTGCCACCAGCAGGCGGGGGGGCCGGGGAGATACGCAGTATTTT. Full variable domain (missing parts from reference TRBV15 and TRBJ2-3): DAMVIQNPRYQVTQFGKPVTLSCSQTLNHNVMYWYQQKSSQAPKLLFHYYDKDFNNEADTPDNFQSRRPNTSFCFLDIRSPGLGDTAMYLCATSRRGGRGDTQYFGPGTRLTVL.